A selection of T cell receptor beta chains follows, all from one sample in a study of CD8 T cells in ankylosing spondylitis. MiXCR, applied by TCRdb to the 5' RACE reads, yields one record per CDR3 protein. The sample has about 110,000 distinct CDR3 sequences; under 30% are singletons. The sequenced sample consisted of synovial fluid, either unsorted or a sorted T cell fraction (not recorded which). These receptors were collected from a male donor with ankylosing spondylitis. Both conserved end residues are part of each CDR3. D genes are given only for firm matches. The size of a clone is reported for some rows only, either as once, few or many, or as a class for expanded clones.

D	size	V	J	length	DNA	CDR3
-	once	TRBV12-3/TRBV12-4	TRBJ1-5	14	TGTGCCAGCAGTTTCGCAGGGACAAAACAGCCCCAGCATTTT	CASSFAGTKQPQHF
TRBD1	few	TRBV20-1	TRBJ2-3	15	TGCAGTGCCTCCTGGGCGGGACAGGGCGCAGATACGCAGTATTTT	CSASWAGQGADTQYF
-	-	TRBV7-9	TRBJ2-1	12	TGTGCCAGCAGCCCGCCGACCGATGAGCAGTTCTTC	CASSPPTDEQFF
-	few	TRBV19	TRBJ1-1	14	TGTGCCAGTAGTACGACAGGCGGTGCCACTGAAGCTTTCTTT	CASSTTGGATEAFF
-	many	TRBV28	TRBJ2-7	15	TGTGCCAGCATCATCGGGTCCGGAGGAAAATACGAGCAGTACTTC	CASIIGSGGKYEQYF
-	-	TRBV7-2	TRBJ1-1	15	TGTGCCAGCAGCCAGGCGAGGGCAGGGGTAACTGAAGCTTTCTTT	CASSQARAGVTEAFF
TRBD2	-	TRBV4-1	TRBJ2-3	15	TGCGCCAGCAGCCCTTCTAGCGGGAAGGTAGATACGCAGTATTTT	CASSPSSGKVDTQYF
-	-	TRBV20-1	TRBJ1-2	12	TGCAGTGCCGAGGCGGGCAGCTATGGCTACACCTTC	CSAEAGSYGYTF
-	-	TRBV7-2	TRBJ1-2	15	TGTGCCAGCACCCCCACAGGCCTCCCTAACTATGGCTACACCTTC	CASTPTGLPNYGYTF
TRBD2	few	TRBV7-2	TRBJ2-7	15	TGTGCCAGCAGTTCCCAAAGCGGGAGAGTCTACGAGCAGTACTTC	CASSSQSGRVYEQYF
TRBD1	few	TRBV7-9	TRBJ1-2	15	TGTGCCATCGTCCCGGGACAGGGGGTAACCTATGGCTACACCTTC	CAIVPGQGVTYGYTF
-	many	TRBV7-2	TRBJ2-3	15	TGTGCCAGCAGCTGGACCCGGGACCCCAAAGATACGCAGTATTTT	CASSWTRDPKDTQYF
-	many	TRBV5-1	TRBJ1-1	15	TGCGCCAGCAGCTTTACCCTGGGGCCGGACACTGAAGCTTTCTTT	CASSFTLGPDTEAFF
TRBD1	few	TRBV6-2/TRBV6-3	TRBJ2-2	15	TGTGCCAGCAGTCCGCAGGGGGCGAACACCGGGGAGCTGTTTTTT	CASSPQGANTGELFF
TRBD1	few	TRBV5-1	TRBJ2-2	17	TGCGCCAGCAGCTTGACCTGGGGACAGGGCCACACCGGGGAGCTGTTTTTT	CASSLTWGQGHTGELFF
-	once	TRBV7-9	TRBJ2-1	14	TGTGCCAGCAGCTTAGATTCAGACTACAATGAGCAGTTCTTC	CASSLDSDYNEQFF
TRBD1	few	TRBV30	TRBJ1-1	14	TGTGCCTGGAAGGGTGGCGACAGGGTTACTGAAGCTTTCTTT	CAWKGGDRVTEAFF
-	few	TRBV12-3/TRBV12-4	TRBJ1-2	13	TGTGCCAGCAGTTCCCAAGGGGCCCGGGGCTACACCTTC	CASSSQGARGYTF
TRBD2	few	TRBV25-1	TRBJ2-3	14	TGTGCCAGCAGTAAGACTAGCGTCCCAGATACGCAGTATTTT	CASSKTSVPDTQYF
-	many	TRBV5-6	TRBJ2-1	13	TGTGCCAGCAGCTTGCGAGGGTATCATGAGCAGTTCTTC	CASSLRGYHEQFF
-	-	TRBV2	TRBJ2-3	12	TGTGCCAGCAGGCGTAGCACAGATACGCAGTATTTT	CASRRSTDTQYF
-	-	TRBV4-2	TRBJ2-1	17	TGTGCCAGCAGCCAACTAAAGGGACAAATTGTAGCGGATGAGCAGTTCTTC	CASSQLKGQIVADEQFF
TRBD2	-	TRBV9	TRBJ2-3	15	TGTGCCAGCAGCTCAAGACTAGCGGGAGCAGATACGCAGTATTTT	CASSSRLAGADTQYF
-	-	TRBV3-1	TRBJ2-5	16	TGTGCCAGCAGCCAGTGGACACGAGCTTTCCAAGAGACCCAGTACTTC	CASSQWTRAFQETQYF
-	few	TRBV29-1	TRBJ2-3	14	TGCAGCGTCAGTGGGGGGAACGTCAAAAATACGCAGTATTTT	CSVSGGNVKNTQYF
TRBD1	-	TRBV5-1	TRBJ1-4	14	TGCGCCAGCAGCTCGGGACAGGCTAATGAAAAACTGTTTTTT	CASSSGQANEKLFF
TRBD2	-	TRBV3-1	TRBJ2-1	15	TGTGCCAGCAGCCGGGCGGGAGCTTCCTACAATGAGCAGTTCTTC	CASSRAGASYNEQFF
-	-	TRBV5-1	TRBJ2-2	16	TGCGCCAGCAGCCTCACGGGAGCAGCGAACACCGGGGAGCTGTTTTTT	CASSLTGAANTGELFF
-	many	TRBV12-3/TRBV12-4	TRBJ1-6	15	TGTGCCAGCAGTTTATTCGGGGGCCGGGATTCACCCCTCCACTTT	CASSLFGGRDSPLHF
-	few	TRBV3-1	TRBJ2-4	14	TGTGCCAGCAGCCAACGGGGAACCAAAAACATTCAGTACTTC	CASSQRGTKNIQYF
TRBD2	-	TRBV5-1	TRBJ2-1	15	TGCGCCAGCAGCTTGGCACTAGCGGTGTACAATGAGCAGTTCTTC	CASSLALAVYNEQFF
-	many	TRBV12-3/TRBV12-4	TRBJ2-5	16	TGTGCCAGCAGTTTTGTGTCCAGGGAAAGGGAGAAGACCCAGTACTTC	CASSFVSREREKTQYF
TRBD2	few	TRBV4-1	TRBJ2-3	17	TGCGCCAGCAGCCAAGCCGGGACTAGCGGGTTTGGGGATACGCAGTATTTT	CASSQAGTSGFGDTQYF
-	-	TRBV11-2	TRBJ2-3	16	TGTGCCAGCAGCTCCTTACACAGGGAGTACACAGATACGCAGTATTTT	CASSSLHREYTDTQYF
TRBD1	-	TRBV12-3/TRBV12-4	TRBJ1-2	15	TGTGCCAGCAGTCACGCCTCAGGGGGAGGTCGTGGCTACACCTTC	CASSHASGGGRGYTF
TRBD1	few	TRBV15	TRBJ1-5	15	TGTGCCACTGAAGTTGGGACAGGGGGCAATCAGCCCCAGCATTTT	CATEVGTGGNQPQHF
TRBD2	-	TRBV20-1	TRBJ2-1	14	TGCAGTGCACCGACTAGCGGGAGTGGGGATGAGCAGTTCTTC	CSAPTSGSGDEQFF
-	-	TRBV20-1	TRBJ1-2	14	TGCAGTGCTAGAGACCTGGGGACATACGATGGCTACACCTTC	CSARDLGTYDGYTF
-	many	TRBV20-1	TRBJ2-7	13	TGCAGTGCTAGCAGAACTAGGGCCGACGAGCAGTACTTC	CSASRTRADEQYF
-	many	TRBV24-1	TRBJ1-5	17	TGTGCCACCAGTGACACTCAGGGGTCCTCTAGCAATCAGCCCCAGCATTTT	CATSDTQGSSSNQPQHF
TRBD1	-	TRBV10-3	TRBJ2-5	13	TGTGCCATCATTAACAGGGGGAGAGAGACCCAGTACTTC	CAIINRGRETQYF
TRBD1	few	TRBV3-1	TRBJ1-1	18	TGTGCCAGCAGCCAAGTGGAGTCGGTAGGGGGCCGGAACACTGAAGCTTTCTTT	CASSQVESVGGRNTEAFF
TRBD2	-	TRBV12-3/TRBV12-4	TRBJ2-3	16	TGTGCCAGCAGTTTCCCCCTAGCGGAGAGCACAGATACGCAGTATTTT	CASSFPLAESTDTQYF
-	many	TRBV9	TRBJ2-1	15	TGTGCCAGCAGCGCAGACGCGGATCCTCTGAAAGAGCAGTTCTTC	CASSADADPLKEQFF
-	few	TRBV20-1	TRBJ2-2	12	TGCAGTGCTAGTAGGAACACCGGGGAGCTGTTTTTT	CSASRNTGELFF
TRBD1	few	TRBV5-1	TRBJ1-6	15	TGCGCCAGCAGCTTGACGGGACAGGAAAATTCACCCCTCCACTTT	CASSLTGQENSPLHF
-	few	TRBV20-1	TRBJ1-1	14	TGCAGTGCTAGTTGGTGGGAACCGAACACTGAAGCTTTCTTT	CSASWWEPNTEAFF
TRBD2	-	TRBV29-1	TRBJ2-3	15	TGCAGCGTCCTAGAGATAGCGGGAGGGCCAGATACGCAGTATTTT	CSVLEIAGGPDTQYF
-	-	TRBV29-1	TRBJ1-2	15	TGCAGCGTTGCCCTTCCTAACCAGGCTAACTATGGCTACGCCTTC	CSVALPNQANYGYAF
TRBD2	-	TRBV29-1	TRBJ2-5	14	TGCAGCGTTGGGCTAGCGGGAGGCTCCGAGACCCAGTACTTC	CSVGLAGGSETQYF
-	few	TRBV18	TRBJ2-7	14	TGTGCCAGCTCCCCAACCTTTGACTCCTACGAGCAGTACTTC	CASSPTFDSYEQYF
TRBD2	-	TRBV9	TRBJ2-1	16	TGTGCCAGCAGCCCCCGGACTAGCGGGAGCAACAATGAGCAGTTCTTC	CASSPRTSGSNNEQFF
-	many	TRBV3-1	TRBJ2-2	12	TGTGCCAGCAGCCATCGGGGCGGGGAGCTGTTTTTT	CASSHRGGELFF
TRBD2	few	TRBV20-1	TRBJ2-5	15	TGCAGTGCTAGAGATTGGGCAGCGGGAGAAGAGACCCAGTACTTC	CSARDWAAGEETQYF
-	-	TRBV5-5	TRBJ2-7	13	TGTGCCAGCCGTCTCGTGGGCTCCTACGAGCAGTACTTC	CASRLVGSYEQYF
-	-	TRBV7-6	TRBJ2-6	18	TGTGCCAGCAGCTTAGAGGGGCGGGGTAGCTCTGGGGCCAACGTCCTGACTTTC	CASSLEGRGSSGANVLTF
-	-	TRBV3-1	TRBJ2-7	15	TGTGCCAGCAGCCAAGGCGCCCTTAGCTCCTACGAGCAGTACTTC	CASSQGALSSYEQYF
TRBD2	-	TRBV4-2	TRBJ2-1	20	TGTGCCAGCAGCCAAGTGGCTAGCGGGAGTTTACGGAGCTCCTACAATGAGCAGTTCTTC	CASSQVASGSLRSSYNEQFF
TRBD1	-	TRBV4-2	TRBJ2-1	15	TGTGCCAGCAGCCAAGATTCTCACAGGGGAGATGAGCAGTTCTTC	CASSQDSHRGDEQFF
TRBD2	-	TRBV23-1	TRBJ2-3	14	TGCGCCAGGCCGGGAGGAAAACGCACAGATACGCAGTATTTT	CARPGGKRTDTQYF